This T cell receptor (beta chain) was captured by sequencing in a study of human T cells and chemical hapten exposure. What the library attached to individual cDNA molecules were unique molecular identifiers. MiXCR, applied by TCRdb to the RACE reads, yields one record per CDR3 protein. There are 50,000 to 65,000 distinct CDR3 sequences in the sample; around 6.6% occur only once, and under 2% lies in the top ten. The time point was: pre-sensitization, week 0. Treatment defined: therapeutic diphenylcyclopropenone sensitization with weekly scalp DPC. This clonotype was found many times. The V end lost 6 bases, the J end lost 4 bases, and 13 bases lay between the germline ends. CDR1 is SEHNR, CDR2 FQNEAQ, per germline (reference sequence). The CDR3 contains 14 residues.

The chain links TRBV7-9 to TRBJ2-1; maybe TRBD1 (6 bases). This sequence was found in a woman in her thirties with alopecia areata. Some clones in this sample may be carry-over from other donors' samples. The material was whole blood, obtained in connection with sensitization to the hapten diphenylcyclopropenone (DPC). The CDR3 DNA follows: TGTGCCAGCAGAATCCGGGACATTTACAATGAGCAGTTCTTC. Translating gives CASRIRDIYNEQFF.